This T cell receptor (beta chain) emerged from a study of T-cell reconstitution after alpha-beta-depleted transplantation in children. Regarding the study as a whole: Approximately two months post-transplant, alpha-beta T cells reportedly originated from several hundred expanded graft clones. The origin of high day-60 TCRbeta diversity in some patients lay in surviving recipient T cells and thymic progenitors. Newly made T cells mostly supplied T-cell counts and diversity one year after transplant.

The CDR3 is 14 amino acids. V gave up 1 base and J gave up 8 bases, with 17 bases separating them. Germline V CDR1 and CDR2: DFQATT, SNEGSKA (reference sequence). The TCRbeta library was prepared with unique molecular identifiers. TCRdb independently ran MiXCR on the PCR reads; one entry per CDR3 protein. The sample contains roughly 670,000 distinct CDR3 sequences, less than 15% of which appear only once. Many counts were recorded for this clonotype. Its antigen is undetermined. The gene calls are TRBV20-1 and TRBJ1-1; D not certain. This TCR was recovered from a girl aged 2 to 9 with congenital amegakaryocytic thrombocytopenia, due to receive a stem cell transplant. The sequences come from PBMCs, collected before TCRalphabeta/CD19-depleted stem cell transplant. The CDR3 DNA follows: TGCAGTGCTAGAGCCCGCCAAGGCCCGGGCGAAGCTTTCTTT. Protein: CSARARQGPGEAFF.